The source of this T cell receptor beta chain is a study of blood T cells in healthy people across ages. Broader study findings: Per million T cells, the diversity of TCR beta decreased roughly linearly as age advanced. Percentage of naive T cells showed a strong correlation with TCR beta diversity. Researchers said unsorted PBMCs prevented a conclusive naive versus antigen-experienced comparison.

The authors isolated at least 6.5 million PBMCs per sample. About this clonotype itself: Its target is unknown.

The length of the CDR3 is 15 residues. Germline-derived CDR1 and CDR2 are MNHEY and SMNVEV (reference sequence). V shed 4 bases and J 1 base; nucleotides not matched to a gene: 4. For the second PCR, which ran for roughly 6 to 12 cycles, a sample-barcoded 5' primer and a J-beta primer mix were used. TCRdb reprocessed the 5' RACE reads via MiXCR and lists one record per CDR3 protein. Here the sample spans 700,000 to 950,000 distinct CDR3 sequences, over 45% being singletons. This clonotype originated in a man aged 25 to 40 in good health. The sequenced sample was blood. This chain links TRBV27 with TRBJ2-4; TRBD2 matches at 7 bases. This CDR3 reads CASSWGGAAKNIQYF. The CDR3 coding sequence is TGTGCCAGCAGTTGGGGGGGTGCGGCCAAAAACATTCAGTACTTC.